Listed here is a single T cell receptor (beta chain). What it binds is not known. An end of the junction does not agree with germline; a read error may underlie this. This specimen includes other DNA sequences encoding the same CDR3. This sample is drawn from a study of cytomegalovirus exposure and HLA in healthy donors. Findings and caveats of the study: Researchers reported in a later analysis that a missense DCLRE1C variant was tied to TCR beta V- and J-gene trimming. When a later analysis compared HLA-associated TCR beta chains with equally common others, the HLA-associated chains turned out to be more clonally expanded and to have lower generation probabilities. Looking again later, the authors saw that most CMV-associated TCR beta chains seemed HLA-restricted. A later analysis appeared to link common viral pathogens to several of the most significant clusters.

This CDR3 region has 15 residues. CDR1 and CDR2 from the germline V gene are SGHVS and FQNEAQ. With 60 Vbeta and 13 Jbeta primers, the PCR was carried out. Clones were sequenced by immunoSEQ multiplex PCR, and TCRdb holds only the in-frame ones, with some missing. The sample consists of about 85,000 clones, roughly three quarters of them appearing once. The chain employs TRBV7-8 and TRBJ2-2; TRBD2 agrees at 11 bases. The sample consisted of PBMCs. The TCR sequence derives from a woman between 45 and 60 years old in good health and CMV-seropositive. In DNA, the CDR3 is TGTGCCAGCAGCGCTAGCGGGGGGAACACCGGGGAGCTTTTTTTT. This codes for CASSASGGNTGELFF.